The source of this TCR beta chain is a study of T cells in Graves' hyperthyroidism and ophthalmopathy. Overall study context: Prior to any treatment, at the point of initial diagnosis, peripheral blood was collected.

Authors of the study amplified TCR beta CDR3 regions from RNA transcripts. First-round RT-PCR targeting the TCR CDR3 was performed with the HTBI primer set. TCRdb itself ran the multiplex PCR reads through MiXCR, one entry per CDR3 protein. Seen here are hundreds of thousands of distinct CDR3 sequences, roughly 17% observed once, and the top ten hold 28%. Diagnoses were established using clinical symptoms, serum thyroxine and TRAb, thyroid ultrasound and orbital computed tomography. This clonotype appeared many times. Germline V gene data show CDR1 as SGHTA and CDR2 as FQGNSA. The CDR3 totals 13 residues. V lost 5 bases and J 6 bases, leaving 13 bases between the germline ends.

The sequenced material came from blood. This chain uses TRBV7-2 with TRBJ2-5; D remains unclear. This clonotype was obtained from a woman between 18 and 29 years old with Graves' ophthalmopathy. CDR3 nucleotide sequence: TGTGCCAGCAGCCCAGGAATCTCACAGACCCAGTACTTC. Protein product: CASSPGISQTQYF.